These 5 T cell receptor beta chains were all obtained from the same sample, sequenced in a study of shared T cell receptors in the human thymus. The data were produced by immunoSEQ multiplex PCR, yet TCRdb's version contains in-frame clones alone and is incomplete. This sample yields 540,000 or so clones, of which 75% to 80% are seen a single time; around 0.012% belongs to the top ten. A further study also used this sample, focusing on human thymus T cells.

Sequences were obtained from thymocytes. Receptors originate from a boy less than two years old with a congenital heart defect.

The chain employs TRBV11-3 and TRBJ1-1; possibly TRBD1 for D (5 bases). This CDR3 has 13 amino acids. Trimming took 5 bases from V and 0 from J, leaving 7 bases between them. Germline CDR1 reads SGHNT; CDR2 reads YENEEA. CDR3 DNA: TGTGCCAGCAGCCCGACAGTGAACACTGAAGCTTTCTTT. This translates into CASSPTVNTEAFF.

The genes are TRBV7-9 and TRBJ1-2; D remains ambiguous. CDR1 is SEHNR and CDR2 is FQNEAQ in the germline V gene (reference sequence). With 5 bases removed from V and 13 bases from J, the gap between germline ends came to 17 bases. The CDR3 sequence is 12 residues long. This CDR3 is CASSPPGSVLTF. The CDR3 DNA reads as TGTGCCAGCAGCCCCCCGGGATCAGTGCTCACCTTC.

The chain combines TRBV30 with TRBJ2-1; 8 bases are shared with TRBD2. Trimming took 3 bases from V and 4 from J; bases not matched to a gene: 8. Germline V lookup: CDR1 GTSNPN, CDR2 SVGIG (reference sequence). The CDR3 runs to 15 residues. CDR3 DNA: TGTGCCTGGAGCGAGACTAGCGCCAAATACAATGAGCAGTTCTTC. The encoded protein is CAWSETSAKYNEQFF.

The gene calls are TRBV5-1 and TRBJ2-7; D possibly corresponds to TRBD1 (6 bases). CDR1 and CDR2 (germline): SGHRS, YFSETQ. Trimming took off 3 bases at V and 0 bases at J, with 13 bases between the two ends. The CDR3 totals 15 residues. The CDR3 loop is CASSYGTTSSYEQYF. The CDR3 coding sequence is TGCGCCAGCAGCTACGGGACAACGAGCTCCTACGAGCAGTACTTC.

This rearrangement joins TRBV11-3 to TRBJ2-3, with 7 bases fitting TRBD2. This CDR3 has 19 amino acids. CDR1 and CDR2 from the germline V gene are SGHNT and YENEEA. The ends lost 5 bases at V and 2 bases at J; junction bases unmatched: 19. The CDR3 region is CASSALGGAGEALTDTQYF. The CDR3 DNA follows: TGTGCCAGCAGCGCATTAGGTGGGGCGGGAGAGGCTCTCACAGATACGCAGTATTTT.